These 23 T cell receptor beta chains were all obtained from the same sample, sequenced in a study of blood T cell repertoires in COVID-19. Clones were read by immunoSEQ multiplex PCR, and TCRdb kept only the in-frame ones, dropping some. This table holds 240,000 or so clones, 88% found once. The sample taken for sequencing was peripheral blood. The receptor set was obtained from a woman in her twenties or thirties with acute or convalescent COVID-19.

The rearrangement uses TRBV6-5 and TRBJ2-5; 9 nucleotides align to TRBD1. Germline V gene lookup returns CDR1 MNHEY and CDR2 SVGAGI. The V gene end was trimmed by 6 bases and the J gene end by 4 bases; junction bases not matched to a gene: 6. This CDR3 has 14 residues. CDR3 loop: CASRGQGRGETQYF. CDR3 DNA: TGTGCCAGCAGAGGACAGGGGCGCGGAGAGACCCAGTACTTC.

The rearrangement joins TRBV6-2 or TRBV6-3 to TRBJ2-6; D is unresolved. Germline V lookup: CDR1 MNHEY, CDR2 SVGEGT. Trimming took 4 bases from V and 0 from J, leaving 7 bases between them. The CDR3 runs to 15 residues. CDR3 sequence reads: CASSSEYSGANVLTF. CDR3 DNA sequence: TGTGCCAGCAGTTCGGAGTACTCTGGGGCCAACGTCCTGACTTTC.

The chain links TRBV7-9 to TRBJ1-1; TRBD1 agrees at 10 bases. J was trimmed by 0 bases and V by 4 bases; bases with no gene match: 11. Germline lookup yields CDR1 SEHNR and CDR2 FQNEAQ (reference sequence). The CDR3 loop spans 18 amino acids. CDR3: CASSSPFETGGLNTEAFF. CDR3 nucleotides: TGTGCCAGCAGCTCTCCGTTCGAGACAGGGGGCTTGAACACTGAAGCTTTCTTT.

In its sample, this clone was seen a few times. The gene calls are TRBV7-9 and TRBJ2-7; a weak D match, TRBD2 (6 bases). The CDR3 loop spans 15 amino acids. Per germline, CDR1 SEHNR and CDR2 FQNEAQ (reference sequence). V lost 10 bases and J 1 base, leaving 20 bases between the germline ends. CDR3 nucleotide sequence: TGTGCCATAACCGTCAAACGGGGGACTTCCTACGAGCAGTACTTC. Translation gives CAITVKRGTSYEQYF.

The chain carries TRBV6-5 and TRBJ1-5; no definite D call. The germline gives CDR1 MNHEY, CDR2 SVGAGI. CDR3 size: 13 residues. V was trimmed by 2 bases and J by 0 bases, leaving 2 bases between them. The DNA of the CDR3 is TGTGCCAGCAGTTACCTTAGCAATCAGCCCCAGCATTTT. As protein: CASSYLSNQPQHF.

V gene TRBV27 combines with J gene TRBJ2-7; TRBD1 matches 8 bases. Germline V gene lookup returns CDR1 MNHEY and CDR2 SMNVEV (reference sequence). CDR3 length: 14 amino acids. After removal of 3 bases from V and 2 bases from J, the junction contained 3 bases not matched to a gene. CDR3 DNA: TGTGCCAGCAGTTTTCAGGGGGCCCCCTACGAGCAGTACTTC. This codes for CASSFQGAPYEQYF.

There are a few counts of this clone. V and J are TRBV2 and TRBJ1-3, with D maybe TRBD1 (6 bases). V was cut by 6 bases and J by 4 bases, with 13 bases left in between. The CDR3 length is 14 residues. In germline, CDR1 is SNHLY, CDR2 FYNNEI. The CDR3 region has the DNA TGTGCCAGCAGGGGGGACACGGGCGGAAACACCATATATTTT. This gives the protein CASRGDTGGNTIYF.

The gene calls are TRBV6-5 and TRBJ2-7; D is possibly TRBD1 (6 bases). Germline loops: CDR1 MNHEY, CDR2 SVGAGI. The CDR3 loop spans 15 amino acids. V shed 11 bases and J shed 0 bases, with 20 bases lying between them. CDR3 DNA: TGTGCCGGATCGCCCTTCGGACAGAGCTCCTACGAGCAGTACTTC. This gives the protein CAGSPFGQSSYEQYF.

The chain carries TRBV25-1 and TRBJ1-1, with 8 bases identical to TRBD1. V was clipped by 3 bases and J by 6 bases; unmatched bases: 6. CDR1 is MGHDK, CDR2 SYGVNS, per germline. The length of the CDR3 is 14 residues. The chain's CDR3 is CASSEDRAMAEAFF. Written as DNA, the CDR3 is TGTGCCAGCAGTGAGGACAGGGCGATGGCTGAAGCTTTCTTT.

The V gene is TRBV11-2, the J gene TRBJ2-1; D perhaps matches TRBD1 (5 bases). Germline CDR1 is SGHAT and CDR2 is FQNNGV. V was clipped by 4 bases and J by 4 bases, with 14 bases between them. The CDR3 is 15 residues long. The CDR3 nucleotides are TGTGCCAGCAGCTCTCCCGGAAGGACATACAATGAGCAGTTCTTC. Residues: CASSSPGRTYNEQFF.

CDR3 bases: TGTGCCAGCAGTTACAGGGGGCAAGGCGGGGAGCTGTTTTTT. Translated: CASSYRGQGGELFF. V is TRBV2 and J is TRBJ2-2; 9 bases are shared with TRBD1. The germline V gene encodes CDR1 SNHLY and CDR2 FYNNEI. The CDR3 is 14 residues long. Unmatched junction bases numbered 5, after V lost 5 bases and J lost 7 bases. Full variable domain (rest looked up from reference TRBV2 and TRBJ2-2): EPEVTQTPSHQVTQMGQEVILRCVPISNHLYFYWYRQILGQKVEFLVSFYNNEISEKSEIFDDQFSVERPDGSNFTLKIRSTKLEDSAMYFCASSYRGQGGELFFGEGSRLTVL.

The chain links TRBV27 to TRBJ2-7; 14 nucleotides match TRBD2. There are 15 residues in the CDR3. Germline V lookup: CDR1 MNHEY, CDR2 SMNVEV (reference sequence). V was pared by 6 bases and J by 6 bases, with 7 bases of the junction left unmatched. CDR3 DNA: TGTGCCAGCAGACCCGGGACTAGCGGGAGAGGCGAGCAGTACTTC. This gives the protein CASRPGTSGRGEQYF.

The V and J genes are TRBV7-3 and TRBJ2-2, with 8 bases identical to TRBD1. The CDR3 is 16 residues long. From germline, CDR1 is SGHTA and CDR2 FQGTGA. V shed 4 bases, J shed 6 bases, and the junction held 10 bases outside the gene matches. The DNA for the CDR3 is TGTGCCAGCAGCTCCCGGACAGGGTACGGCGCCGGGGAGCTGTTTTTT. The encoded protein is CASSSRTGYGAGELFF.

The chain couples TRBV19 to TRBJ1-4; the D gene is possibly TRBD1 (6 bases). V lost 8 bases to trimming and J lost 10 bases, with 14 bases between them. Germline-derived CDR1 and CDR2 are LNHDA and SQIVND (reference sequence). The CDR3 consists of 12 residues. Here the CDR3 reads CASDVWGRKLFF. The CDR3, as DNA: TGTGCCAGTGATGTCTGGGGGCGAAAACTGTTTTTT.

This chain links TRBV18 with TRBJ2-2, with D tentatively TRBD1 (6 bases). V was pared by 4 bases and J by 4 bases, with 16 bases between. The germline V gene encodes CDR1 KGHSH and CDR2 LQKENI. The CDR3 length is 16 residues. This chain's CDR3 is CASSRRQGRVTGELFF. The CDR3 coding sequence is TGTGCCAGCTCACGGCGGCAGGGGCGAGTCACCGGGGAGCTGTTTTTT. Full variable domain (missing parts from reference TRBV18 and TRBJ2-2): NAGVMQNPRHLVRRRGQEARLRCSPMKGHSHVYWYRQLPEEGLKFMVYLQKENIIDESGMPKERFSAEFPKEGPSILRIQQVVRGDSAAYFCASSRRQGRVTGELFFGEGSRLTVL.

The genes are TRBV6-5 and TRBJ2-7, with unresolved D. Looked up from germline, CDR1 is MNHEY and CDR2 is SVGAGI. V shed 5 bases and J shed 2 bases, with 16 bases lying between them. The length of the CDR3 is 15 residues. The CDR3 sequence: CASSPLREATYEQYF. The CDR3 DNA follows: TGTGCCAGCAGTCCCCTCCGCGAAGCAACCTACGAGCAGTACTTC.

This chain uses TRBV2 with TRBJ1-3; D not resolved. V was trimmed by 11 bases and J by 4 bases, leaving 18 bases between them. This CDR3 has 14 residues. Germline V lookup: CDR1 SNHLY, CDR2 FYNNEI. The CDR3 sequence is CASLSRPGGNTIYF. The CDR3 bases are TGTGCCTCTCTCTCCAGGCCGGGAGGAAACACCATATATTTT.

The J gene is TRBJ2-7, the V gene TRBV10-3, with unresolved D. The germline V and J ends were trimmed by 4 bases and 2 bases, with 18 bases remaining between them. The CDR3 is made up of 16 amino acids. Germline-derived CDR1 and CDR2 are ENHRY and SYGVKD. The CDR3 region has the DNA TGTGCCATCAGTGCTCGCTCTGGGCAGCAACCCTACGAGCAGTACTTC. The encoded protein is CAISARSGQQPYEQYF.

The genes are TRBV6-5 and TRBJ2-7, with D possibly being TRBD1 (6 bases). In germline, CDR1 is MNHEY, CDR2 SVGAGI. Trimming took off 6 bases at V and 2 bases at J, with 11 bases between the two ends. The CDR3 totals 13 residues. CDR3 bases: TGTGCCAGCAGCCTAGGACAGACCTACGAGCAGTACTTC. This encodes CASSLGQTYEQYF.

This chain joins TRBV9 and TRBJ1-2; no reliable D call. This CDR3 contains 13 residues. Germline CDR1 and CDR2: SGDLS and YYNGEE. V lost 1 base and J 7 bases, leaving 11 bases between the germline ends. The CDR3 protein is CASSVSHIGGYTF. Written as DNA, the CDR3 is TGTGCCAGCAGCGTAAGCCATATCGGTGGCTACACCTTC.

This chain uses TRBV10-3 with TRBJ2-1, with 11 bases identical to TRBD1. Losses at the gene ends were 0 bases for V and 8 bases for J; bases not matched to a gene: 3. This CDR3 region has 15 residues. Germline loops: CDR1 ENHRY, CDR2 SYGVKD. In DNA, the CDR3 is TGTGCCATCAGTGAGTCGGACAGGGGGCTGGATGAGCAGTTCTTC. Translation gives CAISESDRGLDEQFF.

The chain has TRBV4-1 and TRBJ2-1, with a possible D match to TRBD1 (5 bases). Germline values: CDR1 MGHRA, CDR2 YSYEKL. The germline V and J ends were trimmed by 1 base and 8 bases, with 12 bases remaining between them. The CDR3 is made up of 14 amino acids. CDR3 sequence: CASSQAPGSHEQFF. The CDR3 bases are TGCGCCAGCAGCCAAGCACCAGGGTCTCATGAGCAGTTCTTC.

The chain employs TRBV5-6 and TRBJ2-2; 7 bases line up with TRBD1. CDR1 is SGHDT and CDR2 is YYEEEE in the germline V gene. The CDR3 spans 14 residues. The ends lost 4 bases at V and 5 bases at J; junction bases unmatched: 5. In DNA, the CDR3 is TGTGCCAGCAGCGGACAGGCTTGGACCGGGGAGCTGTTTTTT. It encodes CASSGQAWTGELFF.